The present entry profiles one T cell receptor beta chain with its context. Its antigen is not identified. The data stem from a study of neoadjuvant nivolumab and ipilimumab in lung cancer. Findings of the study overall: Resected tumors had greater TCR richness and clonality than uninvolved lung. Resected-tumor TCR richness correlated positively with pretherapy blood richness.

The table came from immunoSEQ multiplex PCR; TCRdb's copy has only in-frame clones and leaves some out. The sample holds tens of thousands of clones, about nine tenths seen once. The CDR3 is 16 amino acids. Germline CDR1 and CDR2: SGHNT and YYREEE (reference sequence). V lost 4 bases and J 6 bases, leaving 17 bases between the germline ends. V gene TRBV5-4 combines with J gene TRBJ1-6, with a weak D call TRBD1 (6 bases). The sequencing here drew on peripheral blood, taken after neoadjuvant nivolumab, alone or with ipilimumab, at or shortly before surgery. The receptor was isolated from an adult with non-small cell lung cancer. CDR3 in DNA: TGTGCCAGCAGCCCAGGATCGCCAGGGGCTAATTCACCCCTCCACTTT. Translation gives CASSPGSPGANSPLHF.